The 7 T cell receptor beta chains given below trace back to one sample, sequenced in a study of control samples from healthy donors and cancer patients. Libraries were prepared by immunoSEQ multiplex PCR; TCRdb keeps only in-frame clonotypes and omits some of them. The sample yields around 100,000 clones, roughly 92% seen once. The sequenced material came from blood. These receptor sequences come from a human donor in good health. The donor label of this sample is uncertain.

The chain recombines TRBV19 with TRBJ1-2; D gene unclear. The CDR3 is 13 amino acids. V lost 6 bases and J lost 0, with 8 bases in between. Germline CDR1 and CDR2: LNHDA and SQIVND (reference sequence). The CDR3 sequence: CASRSGTNYGYTF. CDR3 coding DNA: TGTGCCAGTAGATCAGGAACTAACTATGGCTACACCTTC.

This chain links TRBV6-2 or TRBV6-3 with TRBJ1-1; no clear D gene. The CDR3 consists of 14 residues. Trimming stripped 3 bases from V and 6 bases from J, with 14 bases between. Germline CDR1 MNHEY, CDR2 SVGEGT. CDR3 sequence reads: CASSYRRTGAEAFF. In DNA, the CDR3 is TGTGCCAGCAGTTATCGTCGAACCGGCGCTGAAGCTTTCTTT.

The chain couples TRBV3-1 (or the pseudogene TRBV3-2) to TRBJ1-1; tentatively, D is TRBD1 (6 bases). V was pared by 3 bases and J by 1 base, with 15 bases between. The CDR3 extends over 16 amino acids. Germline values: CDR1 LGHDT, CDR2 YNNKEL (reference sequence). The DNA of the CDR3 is TGTGCCAGCAGCCATTCGGGGGGCCGGGCGAACACTGAAGCTTTCTTT. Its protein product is CASSHSGGRANTEAFF.

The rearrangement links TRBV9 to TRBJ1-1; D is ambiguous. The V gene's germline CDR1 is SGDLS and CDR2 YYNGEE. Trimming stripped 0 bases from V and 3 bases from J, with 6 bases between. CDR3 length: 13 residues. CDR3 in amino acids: CASSVGVDTEAFF. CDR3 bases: TGTGCCAGCAGCGTAGGAGTGGACACTGAAGCTTTCTTT. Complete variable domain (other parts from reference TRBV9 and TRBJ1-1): DSGVTQTPKHLITATGQRVTLRCSPRSGDLSVYWYQQSLDQGLQFLIQYYNGEERAKGNILERFSAQQFPDLHSELNLSSLELGDSALYFCASSVGVDTEAFFGQGTRLTVV.

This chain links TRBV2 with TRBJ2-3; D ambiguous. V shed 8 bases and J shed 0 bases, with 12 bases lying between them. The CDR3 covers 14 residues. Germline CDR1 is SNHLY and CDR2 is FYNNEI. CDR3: CASVSRFSTDTQYF. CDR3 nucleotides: TGTGCCAGCGTTAGTCGCTTTAGCACAGATACGCAGTATTTT.

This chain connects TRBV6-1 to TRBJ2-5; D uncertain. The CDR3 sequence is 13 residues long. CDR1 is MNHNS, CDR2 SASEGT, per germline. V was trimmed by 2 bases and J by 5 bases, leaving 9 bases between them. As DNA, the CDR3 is TGTGCCAGCAGTGAACTTCCCGGGGAGACCCAGTACTTC. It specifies CASSELPGETQYF.

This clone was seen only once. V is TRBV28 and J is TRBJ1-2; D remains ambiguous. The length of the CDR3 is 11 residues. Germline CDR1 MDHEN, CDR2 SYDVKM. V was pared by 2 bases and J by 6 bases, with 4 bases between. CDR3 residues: CASSLVDGYTF. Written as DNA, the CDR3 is TGTGCCAGCAGTTTAGTGGATGGCTACACCTTC.